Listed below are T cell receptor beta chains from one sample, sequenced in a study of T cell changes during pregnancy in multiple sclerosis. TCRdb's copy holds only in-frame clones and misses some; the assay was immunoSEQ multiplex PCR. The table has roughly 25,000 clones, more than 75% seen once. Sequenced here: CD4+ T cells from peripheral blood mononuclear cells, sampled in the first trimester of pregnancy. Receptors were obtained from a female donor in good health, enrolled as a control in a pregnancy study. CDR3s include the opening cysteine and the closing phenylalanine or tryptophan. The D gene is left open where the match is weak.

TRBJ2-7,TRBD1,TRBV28,CASSLDRGGYEQYF
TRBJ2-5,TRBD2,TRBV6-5,CASSYRMTSGKETQYF
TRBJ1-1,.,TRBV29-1,CSVAYGGRGGTEAFF
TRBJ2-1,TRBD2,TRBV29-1,CSVRGRMGNEQFF
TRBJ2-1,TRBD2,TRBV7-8,CASSARTGTSGGGAQFF
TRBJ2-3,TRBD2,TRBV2,CASSLRTSGGTDTQYF
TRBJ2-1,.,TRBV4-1,CASSQDFRGHSYNEQFF
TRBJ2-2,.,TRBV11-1,CASRPGIQAAGELFF
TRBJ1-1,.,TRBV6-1,CASSEGQHTEAFF
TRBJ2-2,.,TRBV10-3,CAIRRKTGLTGELFF
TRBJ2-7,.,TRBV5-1,CASSLFETGAREQYF
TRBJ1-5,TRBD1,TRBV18,CASSPGQPSNQPQHF
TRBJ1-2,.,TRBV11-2,CASSLQGSGYTF
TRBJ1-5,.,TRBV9,CASSQGGGSDNQPQHF
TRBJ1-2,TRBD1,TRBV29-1,CSVDLTGNYGYTF
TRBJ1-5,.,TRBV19,CASSIRGSGQPQHF
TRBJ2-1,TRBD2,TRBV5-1,CASSLIAGGPNEQFF
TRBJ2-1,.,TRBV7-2,CASSYTPEGYNEQFF
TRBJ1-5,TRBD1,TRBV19,CASKTGGGSNQPQHF
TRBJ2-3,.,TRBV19,CASSIGLGSTTDTQYF
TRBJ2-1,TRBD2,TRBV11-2,CASSFAPSGRRNEQFF
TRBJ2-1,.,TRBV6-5,CASALEAIYNEQFF
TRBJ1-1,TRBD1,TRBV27,CASSPQGATEAFF
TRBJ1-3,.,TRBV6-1,CASRTRPLGDTIYF
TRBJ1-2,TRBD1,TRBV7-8,CASSSGQNYGYTF
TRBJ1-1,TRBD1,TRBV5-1,CASSRSGTGAFEAFF
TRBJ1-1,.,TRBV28,CASSSVNTEAFF
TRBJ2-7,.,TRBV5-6,CASSFTPGTYEQYF
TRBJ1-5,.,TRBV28,CASSRSFEAGNQPQHF
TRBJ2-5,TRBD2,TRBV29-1,CSVVLAAKETQYF